This paragraph reports one T cell receptor (beta chain). Its target is unknown. This sample was taken from a study of cytomegalovirus exposure and HLA in healthy donors. Whereas donors were nominally healthy upon sampling, unrecorded immune exposures were probable. The V and J ends lost 3 bases and 5 bases respectively, with 19 bases between them. Germline-derived CDR1 and CDR2 are LNHDA and SQIVND (reference sequence). CDR3 length: 16 amino acids. PCR employed 60 Vbeta and 13 Jbeta primers. Profiling relied on immunoSEQ multiplex PCR, and the TCRdb table lists in-frame clones only, not all of them. The sample has some 98,000 clones, roughly 79% seen once. Study-wide findings and caveats: Prior analysis indicated that the majority of TCR beta V segments exhibited productivity approximately 90% or approximately 30% of the time. Excluded were some V segments that proved indistinguishable, including TRBV6-2 and TRBV6-3. The authors enumerated over 150 TCR beta chains as linked to cytomegalovirus.

The material sequenced was PBMCs. The receptor was isolated from a middle-aged man in good health and CMV-seronegative. The genes are TRBV19 and TRBJ1-1, with D perhaps matching TRBD1 (6 bases). This chain's CDR3 is CASSISSRGSWTEAFF. Written as DNA, the CDR3 is TGTGCCAGTAGTATTTCAAGTAGGGGGAGCTGGACTGAAGCTTTCTTT.